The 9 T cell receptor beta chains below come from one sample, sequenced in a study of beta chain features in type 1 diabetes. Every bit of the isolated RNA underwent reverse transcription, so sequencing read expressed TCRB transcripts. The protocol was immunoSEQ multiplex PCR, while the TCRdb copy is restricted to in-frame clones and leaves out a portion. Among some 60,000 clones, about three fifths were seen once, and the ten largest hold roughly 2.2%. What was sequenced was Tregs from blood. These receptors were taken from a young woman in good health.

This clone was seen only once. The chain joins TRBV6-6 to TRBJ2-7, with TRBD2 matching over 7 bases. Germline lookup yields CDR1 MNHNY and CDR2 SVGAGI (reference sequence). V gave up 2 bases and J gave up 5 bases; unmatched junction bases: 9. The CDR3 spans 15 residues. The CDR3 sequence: CASSYPTAGRDEQYF. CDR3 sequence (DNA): TGTGCCAGCAGTTACCCCACAGCGGGAAGGGACGAGCAGTACTTC.

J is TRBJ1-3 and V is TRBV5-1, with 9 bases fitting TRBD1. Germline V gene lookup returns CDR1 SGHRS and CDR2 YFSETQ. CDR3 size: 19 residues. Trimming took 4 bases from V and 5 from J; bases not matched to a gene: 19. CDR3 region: CASSQEPGTGSHHRNTIYF. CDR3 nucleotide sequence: TGCGCCAGCAGCCAGGAGCCCGGGACAGGGTCCCATCACCGAAACACCATATATTTT.

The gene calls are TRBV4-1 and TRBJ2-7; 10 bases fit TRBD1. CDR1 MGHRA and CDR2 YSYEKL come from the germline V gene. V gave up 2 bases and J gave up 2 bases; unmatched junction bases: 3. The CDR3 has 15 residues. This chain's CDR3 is CASSQRQGAPYEQYF. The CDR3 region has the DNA TGCGCCAGCAGCCAACGACAGGGGGCTCCCTACGAGCAGTACTTC.

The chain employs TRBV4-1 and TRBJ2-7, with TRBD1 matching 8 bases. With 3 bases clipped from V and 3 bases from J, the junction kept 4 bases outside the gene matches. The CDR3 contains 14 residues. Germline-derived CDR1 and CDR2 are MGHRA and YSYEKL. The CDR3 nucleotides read TGCGCCAGCAGCCAGGGGACAGGCTTCTACGAGCAGTACTTC. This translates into CASSQGTGFYEQYF.

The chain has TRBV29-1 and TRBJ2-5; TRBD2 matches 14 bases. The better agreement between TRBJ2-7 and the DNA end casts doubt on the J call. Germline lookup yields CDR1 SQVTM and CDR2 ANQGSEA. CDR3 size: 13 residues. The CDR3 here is CSVGTSGSYEQYF. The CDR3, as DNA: TGCAGCGTAGGGACTAGCGGGAGCTACGAGCAGTACTTC.

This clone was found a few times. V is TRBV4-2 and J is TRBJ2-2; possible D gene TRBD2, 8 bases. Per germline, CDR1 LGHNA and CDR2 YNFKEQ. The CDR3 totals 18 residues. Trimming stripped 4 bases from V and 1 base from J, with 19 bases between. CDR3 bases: TGTGCCAGCAGCCTTCCCAGGGGGGGACTAGAGAACACCGGGGAGCTGTTTTTT. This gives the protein CASSLPRGGLENTGELFF.

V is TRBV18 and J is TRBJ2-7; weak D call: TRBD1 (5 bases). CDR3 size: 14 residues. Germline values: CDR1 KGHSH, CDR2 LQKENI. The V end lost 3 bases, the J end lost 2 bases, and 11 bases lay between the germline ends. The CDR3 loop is CASSPAQGTYEQYF. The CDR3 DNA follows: TGTGCCAGCTCACCCGCTCAGGGTACCTACGAGCAGTACTTC.

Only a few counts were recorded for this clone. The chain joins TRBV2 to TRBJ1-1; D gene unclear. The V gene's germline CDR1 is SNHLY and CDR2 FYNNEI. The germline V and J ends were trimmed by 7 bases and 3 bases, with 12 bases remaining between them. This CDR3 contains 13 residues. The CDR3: CASTLTLYTEAFF. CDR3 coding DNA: TGTGCCAGCACATTGACACTCTACACTGAAGCTTTCTTT.

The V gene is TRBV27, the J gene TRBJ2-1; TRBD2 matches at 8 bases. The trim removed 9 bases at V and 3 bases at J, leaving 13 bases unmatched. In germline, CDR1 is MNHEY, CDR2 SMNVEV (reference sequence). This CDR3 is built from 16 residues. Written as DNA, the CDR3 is TGTGCCAGTACTCCTGCCGGGGGGGGACGCTACAATGAGCAGTTCTTC. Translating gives CASTPAGGGRYNEQFF.